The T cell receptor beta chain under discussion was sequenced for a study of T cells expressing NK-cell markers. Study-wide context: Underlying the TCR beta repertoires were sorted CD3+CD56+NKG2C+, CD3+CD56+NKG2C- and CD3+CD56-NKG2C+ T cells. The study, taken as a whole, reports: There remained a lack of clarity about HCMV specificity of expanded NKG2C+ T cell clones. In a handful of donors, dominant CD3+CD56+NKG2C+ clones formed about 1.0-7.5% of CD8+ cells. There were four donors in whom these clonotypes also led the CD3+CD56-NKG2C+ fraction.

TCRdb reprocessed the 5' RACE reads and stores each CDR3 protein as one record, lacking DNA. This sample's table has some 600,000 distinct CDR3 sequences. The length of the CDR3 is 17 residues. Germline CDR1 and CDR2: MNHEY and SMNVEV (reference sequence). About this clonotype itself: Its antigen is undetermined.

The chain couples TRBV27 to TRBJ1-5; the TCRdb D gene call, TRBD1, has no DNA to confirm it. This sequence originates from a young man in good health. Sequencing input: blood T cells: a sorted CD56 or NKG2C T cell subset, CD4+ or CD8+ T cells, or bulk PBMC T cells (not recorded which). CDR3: CASNPLTGLLGNQPQHF.